This note documents a single T cell receptor beta chain sequence. The antigen is unknown. The entry originates in a study of OX40 agonist ivuxolimab in advanced cancers. Background on the study: Partial responses were seen in three patients, one with hepatocellular carcinoma and two with cutaneous melanoma. Points from the study as a whole: Which antigen the expanded peripheral T cells recognized is unknown. Fewer expanded clones were found on average in CD4+ than in CD8+ T cells.

Unmatched junction bases numbered 4, after V lost 6 bases and J lost 0 bases. CDR3 length equals 14 residues. Germline CDR1 is ENHRY and CDR2 is SYGVKD. Clones were sequenced by immunoSEQ multiplex PCR, and TCRdb holds only the in-frame ones, with some missing. The sample contains 65,000 to 95,000 clones, approximately 82% of which appear only once. This receptor was identified in an adult with an advanced solid tumor such as melanoma, head and neck, liver or kidney cancer. The starting material was CD4+ or CD8+ T cells sorted from blood, obtained in a trial of the OX40 agonist ivuxolimab. This chain joins TRBV10-3 and TRBJ1-2, with 7 bases fitting TRBD1. CDR3 sequence reads: CAISGQVSNYGYTF. The CDR3 coding sequence is TGTGCCATCAGCGGACAGGTTTCTAACTATGGCTACACCTTC.